The present T cell receptor beta chain was sequenced within a study of T cells after yellow fever vaccination. Each CDR3 protein gets one entry after TCRdb re-called the 5' RACE reads with MiXCR. The table has over 130,000 distinct CDR3 sequences, 6.5% to 8.5% seen once. About this clonotype: Since a much larger clone is just one base distant, this may be a read error.

The CDR3 totals 13 residues. V was pared by 5 bases and J by 4 bases, with 11 bases between. Germline V gene lookup returns CDR1 SGHTA and CDR2 FQGNSA. Here the sequenced sample was CD4+ T cells sorted from PBMCs, taken 5 days after the yellow fever booster vaccination. The clonotype originates from a man aged 25 to 45 who received the YFV17D yellow fever vaccine. The V gene is TRBV7-2, the J gene TRBJ2-5; D may be TRBD1 (5 bases). The CDR3 DNA follows: TGTGCCAGCAGCGCTCAGGGCGGAGAGACCCAGTACTTC. Translation: CASSAQGGETQYF.